These T cell receptor beta chains were read from a single sample in a study of PD-1 blockade in classical Hodgkin lymphoma. Data came from immunoSEQ multiplex PCR; TCRdb stores just in-frame clones and leaves some out. The sample lists about 43,000 clones; roughly 72% were seen once. The sample consisted of peripheral blood mononuclear cells (PBMCs), taken before the second cycle of nivolumab. These receptors were taken from a human donor with classical Hodgkin lymphoma. Both conserved end residues are part of each CDR3. A D gene is named only where the DNA matches it firmly. Size values are once, few and many counts, or a class for expanded clones, and some rows have none.

TRBD2 | TRBJ2-7 | few | TRBV9 | CASSAGGESYEQYF | TGTGCCAGCAGCGCCGGGGGGGAGTCCTACGAGCAGTACTTC
TRBD2 | TRBJ2-3 | few | TRBV7-8 | CASSPRRGASTDTQYF | TGTGCCAGCAGCCCGCGGCGGGGGGCTAGCACAGATACGCAGTATTTT
NA | TRBJ2-7 | NA | TRBV7-2 | CASTLPAPYYEQYF | TGTGCCAGCACCCTCCCAGCACCGTACTACGAGCAGTACTTC
NA | TRBJ2-1 | few | TRBV27 | CASSLSVIGEQFF | TGTGCCAGCAGTTTATCCGTCATTGGTGAGCAGTTCTTC
NA | TRBJ1-5 | once | TRBV30 | CAWSPYQAGRDQPQHF | TGTGCCTGGAGTCCCTACCAGGCAGGCCGCGATCAGCCCCAGCATTTT
TRBD1 | TRBJ2-1 | NA | TRBV5-1 | CASSGVQGNEQFF | TGCGCCAGCAGCGGGGTACAGGGGAATGAGCAGTTCTTC
NA | TRBJ1-1 | NA | TRBV6-5 | CASSFGQITEAFF | TGTGCCAGCAGTTTTGGACAGATAACTGAAGCTTTCTTT
TRBD1 | TRBJ1-1 | many | TRBV7-8 | CASSLSPGGTEAFF | TGTGCCAGCAGCTTATCGCCAGGGGGCACTGAAGCTTTCTTT
TRBD1 | TRBJ1-1 | NA | TRBV5-4 | CASSLDRGNTEAFF | TGTGCCAGCAGCTTGGACAGGGGGAACACTGAAGCTTTCTTT
NA | TRBJ2-1 | NA | TRBV7-9 | CASSENVGQSREQFF | TGTGCCAGCAGCGAGAATGTGGGACAATCAAGAGAGCAGTTCTTC
NA | TRBJ2-1 | NA | TRBV4-1 | CASSQRGEGYNEQFF | TGCGCCAGCAGCCAGAGAGGGGAAGGCTACAATGAGCAGTTCTTC
NA | TRBJ2-1 | NA | TRBV10-3 | CATEYGGRNEQFF | TGTGCCACCGAATACGGTGGTCGGAATGAGCAGTTCTTC
TRBD2 | TRBJ2-3 | NA | TRBV7-9 | CAISGLAGDLGDTQYF | TGTGCCATCTCGGGACTAGCGGGAGATTTGGGGGATACGCAGTATTTT
NA | TRBJ2-5 | NA | TRBV5-6 | CASSLSPWGTGQEAQYF | TGTGCCAGCAGCTTGTCCCCCTGGGGAACGGGACAAGAGGCCCAGTACTTC
TRBD1 | TRBJ1-5 | few | TRBV4-1 | CASRETGDQPQHF | TGCGCCAGCAGGGAAACAGGGGATCAGCCCCAGCATTTT
NA | TRBJ1-1 | NA | TRBV11-2 | CASSYLTEAFF | TGTGCCAGCAGTTACCTCACTGAAGCTTTCTTT
NA | TRBJ1-6 | medium-sized | TRBV6-6 | CASRILQGDSPLHF | TGTGCCAGCAGAATCCTACAGGGAGATTCACCCCTCCACTTT
NA | TRBJ2-3 | NA | TRBV27 | CASTLKTPLTDTQYF | TGTGCCAGCACCTTGAAGACCCCCCTCACAGATACGCAGTATTTT
TRBD1 | TRBJ2-5 | few | TRBV30 | CAWSAGTGGTETQYF | TGTGCCTGGAGTGCGGGGACAGGGGGTACAGAGACCCAGTACTTC
NA | TRBJ1-1 | NA | TRBV10-3 | CATRPARAQDTEAFF | TGTGCCACCCGACCCGCCAGGGCGCAGGACACTGAAGCTTTCTTT
NA | TRBJ2-5 | NA | TRBV6-5 | CASSNRGETQYF | TGTGCCAGCAGTAACCGGGGAGAGACCCAGTACTTC
NA | TRBJ2-5 | NA | TRBV18 | CASSLRDQETQYF | TGTGCCAGCTCACTCCGAGACCAAGAGACCCAGTACTTC
TRBD1 | TRBJ1-2 | NA | TRBV5-4 | CASSLDQGDGYTF | TGTGCCAGCAGCTTGGACCAGGGGGATGGCTACACCTTC
NA | TRBJ1-3 | few | TRBV6-5 | CASSYSRGGSGNTIYF | TGTGCCAGCAGTTACTCGAGGGGAGGATCTGGAAACACCATATATTTT